The sequence of this TCR beta chain was determined in a study of CD8+ T cells in alopecia areata. Sorting of PBMCs yielded the CD4+ and CD8+ T cells. The authors extracted RNA and reverse transcribed it into cDNA as the sequencing template. Profiled with immunoSEQ multiplex PCR; TCRdb holds only in-frame clones, not every one. The table includes 95,000 to 110,000 clones, around 60% detected once. Study-level results: Relative to mice, TCR sharing across patients was less clear, a difference possibly HLA-related. Normal-skin resident alphabeta T cells also appear among scalp sample sequences. Researchers report lesional scalp, most notably alopecia totalis/universalis, outstripped normal scalp in clonality.

Concerning this clone itself: Its target is not known.

The CDR3 contains 12 residues. The germline V and J ends were trimmed by 4 bases and 3 bases, with 10 bases remaining between them. Germline values: CDR1 SQVTM, CDR2 ANQGSEA. Source material: CD4+ T cells sorted from blood. The chain joins TRBV29-1 to TRBJ2-7; no reliable D call. The receptor's source is a human donor in good health. The CDR3: CSVGGTSYEQYF. CDR3 bases: TGCAGCGTTGGAGGCACCAGCTACGAGCAGTACTTC.